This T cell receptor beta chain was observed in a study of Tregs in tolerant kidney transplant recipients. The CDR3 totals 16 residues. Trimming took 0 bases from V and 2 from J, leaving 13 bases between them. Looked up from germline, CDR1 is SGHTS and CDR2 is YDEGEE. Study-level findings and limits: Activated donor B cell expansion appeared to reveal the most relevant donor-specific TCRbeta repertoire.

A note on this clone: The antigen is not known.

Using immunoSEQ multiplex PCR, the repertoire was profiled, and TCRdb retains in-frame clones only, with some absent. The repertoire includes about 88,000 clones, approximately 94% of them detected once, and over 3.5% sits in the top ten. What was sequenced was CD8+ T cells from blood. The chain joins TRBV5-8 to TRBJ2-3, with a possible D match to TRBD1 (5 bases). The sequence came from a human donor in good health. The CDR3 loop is CASSLGQGGATDTQYF. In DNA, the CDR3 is TGTGCCAGCAGCTTGGGTCAGGGTGGGGCCACAGATACGCAGTATTTT.